This T cell receptor beta chain comes out of a study of T cells in Graves' hyperthyroidism and ophthalmopathy. This clonotype was recorded at least ten times. Researchers took RNA transcripts and amplified the TCR beta CDR3 regions from them. The HTBI primer set served for first-round RT-PCR of the TCR CDR3. TCRdb itself ran the multiplex PCR reads through MiXCR, one entry per CDR3 protein. The sample yields fewer than 550,000 distinct CDR3 sequences, approximately 15% seen once. Hyperthyroidism patients were newly diagnosed, had disease duration under 2 months, and were aged 18 to 65 years. The TCR was taken from a woman between 18 and 29 years old with Graves' hyperthyroidism. The material sequenced was blood.

This CDR3 reads CASSWTHTDTQYF. The CDR3 coding sequence is TGTGCCAGCAGTTGGACCCACACAGATACGCAGTATTTT. This sequence joins TRBV12-3 or TRBV12-4 and TRBJ2-3; D gene unclear. Trimming took off 4 bases at V and 2 bases at J, with 7 bases between the two ends. The CDR3 contains 13 residues.